This T cell receptor beta chain was observed in a study of cytomegalovirus exposure and HLA in healthy donors. Germline-derived CDR1 and CDR2 are GTSNPN and SVGIG (reference sequence). This CDR3 has 17 residues. J gave up 2 bases and V 0 bases, and 10 bases lay outside the gene matches. Researchers ran the PCR with 60 Vbeta and 13 Jbeta primers. TCRdb keeps only in-frame clones here, not all; method: immunoSEQ multiplex PCR. The sample gives about 220,000 clones, about three quarters of which show up once; 1.5% to 2% is in the top ten. Worth noting for this clone: Its cognate antigen is unknown.

The study's findings and limits: The authors enumerated some 170 TCR beta chains as linked to cytomegalovirus. According to an earlier analysis, most TCR beta V segments yielded productive rearrangements about 90% or about 30% of the time. Later analysis demonstrated an association between a missense DCLRE1C variant and TCR beta V- and J-gene trimming.

Input material: PBMCs. The rearrangement joins TRBV30 to TRBJ1-2; the match to TRBD1 covers 9 bases. The TCR was taken from a male donor in good health and CMV-seronegative. The DNA for the CDR3 is TGTGCCTGGAGTGTACCCCCTTGGACAGGGGCGAACTATGGCTACACCTTC. Amino acid sequence: CAWSVPPWTGANYGYTF.